The 7 T cell receptor beta chains given below trace back to one sample, sequenced in a study of spatial heterogeneity in lung cancer. Study-wide results and caveats: Expanded alpha and beta TCR counts within tumors tracked tumor mutation counts.

Indicated time point: sample taken at primary tumor resection. TCRdb used MiXCR to reprocess the 5' RACE reads, holding one entry per CDR3 protein. The sample includes about 4,800 distinct CDR3 sequences, around 6.7% seen only once; the top ten take over 40%. Which antigens these TCRs recognize remains unknown. Specimen: lung tumor tissue, collected at surgery. These TCRs come from a male donor with early-stage non-small cell lung cancer.

The table lists this clonotype with many counts. The gene calls are TRBV7-9 and TRBJ2-1, with D possibly TRBD2 on 6 matching bases. Germline CDR1 reads SEHNR; CDR2 reads FQNEAQ (reference sequence). The CDR3 extends over 15 amino acids. The V gene lost 2 bases and the J gene lost 2 bases, with 10 bases spanning the gap. The CDR3 loop reads CASSLWDSTYNEQFF. CDR3 bases: TGTGCCAGCAGCTTATGGGACTCGACCTACAATGAGCAGTTCTTC. The full variable domain, completed using reference TRBV7-9 and TRBJ2-1, is DTGVSQNPRHKITKRGQNVTFRCDPISEHNRLYWYRQTLGQGPEFLTYFQNEAQLEKSRLLSDRFSAERPKGSFSTLEIQRTEQGDSAMYLCASSLWDSTYNEQFFGPGTRLTVL.

This clonotype was counted ten times or more. This rearrangement joins TRBV6-2 or TRBV6-3 to TRBJ2-4; 9 bases line up with TRBD1. The germline V gene has CDR1 MNHEY and CDR2 SVGEGT. Unmatched junction bases numbered 9, after V lost 4 bases and J lost 8 bases. The CDR3 extends over 15 amino acids. The DNA of the CDR3 is TGTGCCAGCAGTTCCCCGAGGGACAGGGAAGACATTCAGTACTTC. Its protein is CASSSPRDREDIQYF.

The table lists this clonotype with many counts. The chain employs TRBV5-1 and TRBJ2-5; tentatively, D is TRBD2 (5 bases). The germline CDR1 and CDR2 sequences are SGHRS and YFSETQ. The V end was cut by 4 bases, the J end by 2 bases, with 12 bases between. CDR3 length: 14 amino acids. For the CDR3, the DNA is TGCGCCAGCAGCCCGGGGAGCACACAAGAGACCCAGTACTTC. Translation: CASSPGSTQETQYF.

This clonotype was counted at least ten times. The chain links TRBV7-7 to TRBJ2-7, with 7 bases fitting TRBD1. The trim removed 1 base at V and 1 base at J, leaving 1 base unmatched. The CDR3 length is 14 residues. Germline assignment: CDR1 SSHAT and CDR2 FNYEAQ (reference sequence). CDR3 region: CASSLGTGSYEQYF. The CDR3 nucleotides are TGTGCCAGCAGCTTAGGGACAGGATCCTACGAGCAGTACTTC. Full variable domain (remainder filled in from reference TRBV7-7 and TRBJ2-7): GAGVSQSPRYKVTKRGQDVTLRCDPISSHATLYWYQQALGQGPEFLTYFNYEAQPDKSGLPSDRFSAERPEGSISTLTIQRTEQRDSAMYRCASSLGTGSYEQYFGPGTRLTVT.

This clonotype was observed a handful of times. The V and J genes are TRBV6-5 and TRBJ1-5; D ambiguous. Germline V gene lookup returns CDR1 MNHEY and CDR2 SVGAGI. CDR3 length equals 14 residues. Between the trimmed V and J ends, which lost 1 base and 4 bases, there was a span of 8 bases. CDR3 protein: CASSYYGVNQPQHF. Written as DNA, the CDR3 is TGTGCCAGCAGTTACTATGGAGTGAATCAGCCCCAGCATTTT.

The table lists this clonotype with many counts. This rearrangement joins TRBV20-1 to TRBJ2-1, with D maybe TRBD2 (6 bases). Between the trimmed V and J ends, which lost 2 bases and 0 bases, there was a span of 8 bases. CDR1 DFQATT and CDR2 SNEGSKA come from the germline V gene (reference sequence). The CDR3 runs to 14 residues. Here the CDR3 reads CSARTGSSYNEQFF. The DNA for the CDR3 is TGCAGTGCTAGAACCGGGAGCTCCTACAATGAGCAGTTCTTC.

In its sample, this clonotype was seen many times. The chain has TRBV28 and TRBJ2-1; 16 bases align to TRBD2. This CDR3 comprises 17 residues. V lost 4 bases, J lost 5 bases, and 5 bases stayed unmatched. The germline V gene has CDR1 MDHEN and CDR2 SYDVKM. CDR3 nucleotides: TGTGCCAGCAGTTGGGGACTAGCGGGAGGGTTGGACAATGAGCAGTTCTTC. It specifies CASSWGLAGGLDNEQFF. Full variable domain (rest looked up from reference TRBV28 and TRBJ2-1): DVKVTQSSRYLVKRTGEKVFLECVQDMDHENMFWYRQDPGLGLRLIYFSYDVKMKEKGDIPEGYSVSREKKERFSLILESASTNQTSMYLCASSWGLAGGLDNEQFFGPGTRLTVL.